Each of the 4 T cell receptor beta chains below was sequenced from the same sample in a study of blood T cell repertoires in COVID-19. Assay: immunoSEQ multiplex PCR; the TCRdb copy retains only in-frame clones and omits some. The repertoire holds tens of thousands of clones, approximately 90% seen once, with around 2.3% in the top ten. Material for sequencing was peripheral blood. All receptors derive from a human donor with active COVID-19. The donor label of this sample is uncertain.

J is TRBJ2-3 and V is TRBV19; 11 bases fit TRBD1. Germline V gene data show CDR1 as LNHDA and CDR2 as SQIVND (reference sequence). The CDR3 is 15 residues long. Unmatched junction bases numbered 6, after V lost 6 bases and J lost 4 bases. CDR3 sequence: CASRAPGQGADTQYF. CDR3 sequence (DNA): TGTGCCAGTAGGGCCCCGGGACAGGGGGCAGATACGCAGTATTTT.

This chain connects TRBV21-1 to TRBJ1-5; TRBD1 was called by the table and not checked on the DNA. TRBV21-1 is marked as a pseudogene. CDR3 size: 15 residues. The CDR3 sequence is CASTIGQGTIQPQHF. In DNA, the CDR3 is TGTGCCAGCACCATAGGACAGGGGACTATTCAGCCCCAGCATTTT.

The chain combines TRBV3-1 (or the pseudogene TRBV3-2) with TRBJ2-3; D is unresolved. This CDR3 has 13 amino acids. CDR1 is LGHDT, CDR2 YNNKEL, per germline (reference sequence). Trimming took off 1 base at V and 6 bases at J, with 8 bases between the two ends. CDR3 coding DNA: TGTGCCAGCAGCCAAGCCCGGGTTGATACGCAGTATTTT. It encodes CASSQARVDTQYF.

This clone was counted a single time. The CDR3 protein is CASSLSDSSSYEQYF. The DNA of the CDR3 is TGTGCCAGCAGCTTATCGGACAGTTCCTCCTACGAGCAGTACTTC. This chain links TRBV11-1 with TRBJ2-7, with D tentatively TRBD1 (6 bases). V lost 2 bases, J lost 0 bases, and 11 bases lay in between. Germline CDR1 reads SGHAT; CDR2 reads FQDESV (reference sequence). The CDR3 runs to 15 residues.